This T cell receptor beta chain was captured in a study of neurological immune-mediated disorders. About the research overall: The study included around 35 multiple sclerosis patients, about 31 relapsing-remitting and 3 secondary progressive.

This clonotype was picked up many times. TCRdb independently ran MiXCR on the 5' RACE reads; one entry per CDR3 protein. The table has about 25,000 distinct CDR3 sequences, about 3% seen once. Sample: PBMCs. The sequence came from a woman under 40 with multiple sclerosis.

The CDR3 DNA reads TGTGCCAGCAGACGCCGACAGGGTACCACTGAAGCTTTCTTT. The encoded protein is CASRRRQGTTEAFF. The chain carries TRBV12-3 or TRBV12-4 and TRBJ1-1; 7 positions agree with TRBD1. V lost 6 bases and J lost 4; bases outside the gene matches: 8. The CDR3 extends over 14 amino acids.